This T cell receptor beta chain was identified during a study of T cell clonotyping in hematopoietic cell transplantation. CDR1 and CDR2 from the germline V gene are LNHDA and SQIVND (reference sequence). The CDR3 has 17 amino acids. With 5 bases clipped from V and 0 bases from J, the junction kept 12 bases outside the gene matches. Produced via immunoSEQ multiplex PCR; TCRdb's table is partial and in-frame only. The repertoire holds about 16,000 clones, with 61% as singletons. The V and J genes are TRBV19 and TRBJ1-2, with 7 bases lining up with TRBD1. The specimen was PBMCs, collected 30 days after allogeneic stem cell transplant. This TCR derives from a male patient aged 45-60 years who had an allogeneic stem cell transplant from an unrelated donor, so T cells may come from the graft donor. Some clones in this sample may be carry-over from other donors' samples. This CDR3 reads CASSVSGTATPNYGYTF. In DNA form, the CDR3 reads TGTGCCAGTAGTGTCTCCGGGACAGCAACTCCTAACTATGGCTACACCTTC.